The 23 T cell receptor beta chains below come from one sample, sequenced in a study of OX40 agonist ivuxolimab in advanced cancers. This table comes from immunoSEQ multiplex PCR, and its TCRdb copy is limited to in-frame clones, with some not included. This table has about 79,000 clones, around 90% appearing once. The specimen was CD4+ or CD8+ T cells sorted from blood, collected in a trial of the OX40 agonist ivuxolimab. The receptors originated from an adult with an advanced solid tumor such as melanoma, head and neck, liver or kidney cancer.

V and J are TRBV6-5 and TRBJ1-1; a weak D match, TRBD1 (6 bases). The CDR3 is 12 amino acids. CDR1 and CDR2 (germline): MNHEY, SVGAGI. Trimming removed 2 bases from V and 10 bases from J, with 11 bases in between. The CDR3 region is CASSYVGGAAFF. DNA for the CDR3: TGTGCCAGCAGTTACGTGGGGGGGGCAGCTTTCTTT.

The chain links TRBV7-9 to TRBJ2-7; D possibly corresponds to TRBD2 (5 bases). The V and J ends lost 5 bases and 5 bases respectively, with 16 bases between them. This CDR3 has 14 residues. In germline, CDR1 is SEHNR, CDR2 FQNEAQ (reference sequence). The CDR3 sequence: CASSGSGSMNEQYF. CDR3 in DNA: TGTGCCAGCAGCGGGAGTGGGTCAATGAACGAGCAGTACTTC.

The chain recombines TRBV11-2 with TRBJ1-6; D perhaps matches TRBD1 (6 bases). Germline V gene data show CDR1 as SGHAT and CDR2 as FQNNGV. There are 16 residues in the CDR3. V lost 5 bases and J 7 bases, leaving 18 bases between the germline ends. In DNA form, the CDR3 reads TGTGCCAGCAGCCGGGGACACCTCGGAAGCAATTCACCCCTCCACTTT. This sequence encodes CASSRGHLGSNSPLHF.

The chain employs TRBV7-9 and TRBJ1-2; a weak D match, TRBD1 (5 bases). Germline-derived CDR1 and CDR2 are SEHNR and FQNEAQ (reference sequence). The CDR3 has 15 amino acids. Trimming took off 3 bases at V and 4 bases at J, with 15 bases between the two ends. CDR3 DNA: TGTGCCAGCAGCTTTTTGACGACGGGGACCTATGGCTACACCTTC. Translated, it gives CASSFLTTGTYGYTF.

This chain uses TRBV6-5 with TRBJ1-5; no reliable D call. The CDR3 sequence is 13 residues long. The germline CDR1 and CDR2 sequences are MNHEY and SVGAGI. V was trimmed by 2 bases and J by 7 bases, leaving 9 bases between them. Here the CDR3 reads CASSYQMGQPQHF. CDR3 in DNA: TGTGCCAGCAGTTACCAGATGGGGCAGCCCCAGCATTTT.

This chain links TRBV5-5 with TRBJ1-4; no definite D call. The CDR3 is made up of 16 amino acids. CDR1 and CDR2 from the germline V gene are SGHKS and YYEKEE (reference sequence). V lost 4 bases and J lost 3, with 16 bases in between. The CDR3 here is CASSAGPSPANEKLFF. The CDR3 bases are TGTGCCAGCAGCGCCGGGCCTTCCCCCGCTAATGAAAAACTGTTTTTT.

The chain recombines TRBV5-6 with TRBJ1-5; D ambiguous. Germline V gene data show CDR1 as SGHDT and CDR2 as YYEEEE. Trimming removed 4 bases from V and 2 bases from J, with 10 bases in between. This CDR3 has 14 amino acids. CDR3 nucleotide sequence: TGTGCCAGCAGCATTTACGGGGGCAATCAGCCCCAGCATTTT. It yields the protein CASSIYGGNQPQHF.

The CDR3 DNA sequence: TGTGCCAGACCCGGGACGGGGCTACCTGTGCAGTACTTC. It translates to CARPGTGLPVQYF. The chain couples TRBV19 to TRBJ2-7; D may correspond to TRBD1 or TRBD2 (5 bases each). CDR1 and CDR2 (germline): LNHDA, SQIVND (reference sequence). The V gene lost 9 bases and the J gene lost 9 bases, with 21 bases spanning the gap. CDR3 length: 13 amino acids.

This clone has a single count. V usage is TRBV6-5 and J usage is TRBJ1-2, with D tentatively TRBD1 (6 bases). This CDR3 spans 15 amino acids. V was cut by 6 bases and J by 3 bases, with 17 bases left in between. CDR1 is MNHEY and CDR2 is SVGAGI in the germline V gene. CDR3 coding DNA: TGTGCCAGCAGCCGCCGGGACATCAGTTACTATGGCTACACCTTC. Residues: CASSRRDISYYGYTF.

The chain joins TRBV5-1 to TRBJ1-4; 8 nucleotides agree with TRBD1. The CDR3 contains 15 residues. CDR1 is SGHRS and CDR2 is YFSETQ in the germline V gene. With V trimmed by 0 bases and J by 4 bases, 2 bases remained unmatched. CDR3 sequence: CASSLEGQVNEKLFF. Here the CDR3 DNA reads TGCGCCAGCAGCTTGGAGGGACAGGTTAATGAAAAACTGTTTTTT.

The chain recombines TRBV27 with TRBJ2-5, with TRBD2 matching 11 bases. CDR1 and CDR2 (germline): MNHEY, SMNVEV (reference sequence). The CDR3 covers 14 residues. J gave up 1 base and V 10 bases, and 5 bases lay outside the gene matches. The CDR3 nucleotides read TGTGCCACACGACTAGCGGGGATCCAAGAGACCCAGTACTTC. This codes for CATRLAGIQETQYF.

The CDR3 region has the DNA TGTGCCAGCAGCTTAGAACCCTACACTGAAGCTTTCTTT. Translation gives CASSLEPYTEAFF. The rearrangement joins TRBV11-2 to TRBJ1-1, with D unresolved. CDR3 length: 13 residues. CDR1 and CDR2 from the germline V gene are SGHAT and FQNNGV. V was pared by 0 bases and J by 3 bases, with 5 bases between.

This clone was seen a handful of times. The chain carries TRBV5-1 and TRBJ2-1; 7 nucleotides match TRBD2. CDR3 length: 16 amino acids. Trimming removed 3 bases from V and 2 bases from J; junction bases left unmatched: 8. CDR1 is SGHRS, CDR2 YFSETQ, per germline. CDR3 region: CASSSGPGGTYNEQFF. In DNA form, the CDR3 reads TGCGCCAGCAGCTCTGGTCCGGGAGGAACCTACAATGAGCAGTTCTTC.

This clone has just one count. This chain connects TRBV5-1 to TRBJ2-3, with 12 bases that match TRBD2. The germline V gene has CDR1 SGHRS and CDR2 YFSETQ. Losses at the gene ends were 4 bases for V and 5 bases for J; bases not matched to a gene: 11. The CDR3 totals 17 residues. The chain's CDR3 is CASSMARTSGGRDTQYF. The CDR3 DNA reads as TGCGCCAGCAGCATGGCCCGTACTAGCGGGGGGCGAGATACGCAGTATTTT.

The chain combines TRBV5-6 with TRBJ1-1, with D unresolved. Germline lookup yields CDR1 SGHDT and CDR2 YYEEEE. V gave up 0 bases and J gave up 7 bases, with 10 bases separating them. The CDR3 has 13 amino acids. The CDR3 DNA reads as TGTGCCAGCAGCTTGGCGGGCGGTATTGAAGCTTTCTTT. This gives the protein CASSLAGGIEAFF.

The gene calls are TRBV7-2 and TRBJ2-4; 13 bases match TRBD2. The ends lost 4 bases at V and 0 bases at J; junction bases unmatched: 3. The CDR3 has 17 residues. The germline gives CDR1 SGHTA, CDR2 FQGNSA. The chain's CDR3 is CASSSGLAGLAKNIQYF. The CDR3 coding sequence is TGTGCCAGCAGCTCGGGACTAGCGGGGTTAGCCAAAAACATTCAGTACTTC.

CDR3 residues: CASSKGHPGGYGYTF. The CDR3 DNA sequence: TGTGCCAGCAGCAAGGGACATCCGGGTGGATATGGCTACACCTTC. The gene calls are TRBV5-6 and TRBJ1-2; D perhaps matches TRBD1 (6 bases). The germline CDR1 and CDR2 sequences are SGHDT and YYEEEE. CDR3 length: 15 amino acids. The V gene lost 4 bases and the J gene lost 5 bases, with 18 bases spanning the gap.

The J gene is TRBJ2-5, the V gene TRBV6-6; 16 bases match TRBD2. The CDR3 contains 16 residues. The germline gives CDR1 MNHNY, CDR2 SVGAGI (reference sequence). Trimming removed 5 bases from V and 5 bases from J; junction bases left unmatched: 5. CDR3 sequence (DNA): TGTGCCAGCAGTCAGGGACTAGCGGGGGGGCAGGAGACCCAGTACTTC. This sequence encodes CASSQGLAGGQETQYF.

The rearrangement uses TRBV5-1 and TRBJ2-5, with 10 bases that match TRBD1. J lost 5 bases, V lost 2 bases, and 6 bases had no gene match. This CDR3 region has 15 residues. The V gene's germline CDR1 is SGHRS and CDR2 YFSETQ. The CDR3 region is CASSFRQGASETQYF. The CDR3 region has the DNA TGCGCCAGCAGCTTTCGACAGGGGGCATCGGAGACCCAGTACTTC.

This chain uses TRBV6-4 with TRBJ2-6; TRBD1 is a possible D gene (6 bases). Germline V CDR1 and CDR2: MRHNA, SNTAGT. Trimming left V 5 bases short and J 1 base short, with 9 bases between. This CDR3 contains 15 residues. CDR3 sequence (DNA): TGTGCCAGCAGTCCACAGGGATCTGGGGCCAACGTCCTGACTTTC. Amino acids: CASSPQGSGANVLTF.

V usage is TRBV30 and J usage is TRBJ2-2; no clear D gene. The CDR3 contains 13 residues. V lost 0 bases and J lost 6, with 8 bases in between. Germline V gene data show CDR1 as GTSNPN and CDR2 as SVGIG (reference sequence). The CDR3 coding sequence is TGTGCCTGGAGTGTATCTACCGCCGGGGAGCTGTTTTTT. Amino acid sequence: CAWSVSTAGELFF.

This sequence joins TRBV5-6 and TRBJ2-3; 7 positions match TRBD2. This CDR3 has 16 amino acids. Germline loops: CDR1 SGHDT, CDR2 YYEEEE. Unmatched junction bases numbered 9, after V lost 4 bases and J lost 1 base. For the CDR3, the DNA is TGTGCCAGCAGCCATAGGACTAGTAGGGGCACAGATACGCAGTATTTT. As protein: CASSHRTSRGTDTQYF.

The CDR3 is CASSLTADEQFF. The DNA for the CDR3 is TGTGCCAGCAGCTTAACGGCCGACGAGCAGTTCTTC. The J gene is TRBJ2-1, the V gene TRBV11-2, with D uncertain. The CDR3 contains 12 residues. CDR1 and CDR2 (germline): SGHAT, FQNNGV. Deletions cut 2 bases from V and 10 bases from J, with 9 bases between. Based on the CDR3 plus reference TRBV11-2 and TRBJ2-1, the full variable domain is EAGVAQSPRYKIIEKRQSVAFWCNPISGHATLYWYQQILGQGPKLLIQFQNNGVVDDSQLPKDRFSAERLKGVDSTLKIQPAKLEDSAVYLCASSLTADEQFFGPGTRLTVL.